The next 5 T cell receptor beta chains were all read from a single sample in a study of PD-L1 blockade in urothelial cancer. Only in-frame clones appear in the TCRdb table, and some are missing; sequencing was by immunoSEQ multiplex PCR. This sample has about 110,000 clones; around 85% occur once, and the top ten carry 2% to 2.5%. The starting material was PBMCs, obtained around atezolizumab (anti-PD-L1) treatment. These TCRs come from a man in his fifties or sixties with urothelial cancer.

The rearrangement links TRBV7-3 to TRBJ2-3; 7 positions match TRBD1. The trim removed 3 bases at V and 4 bases at J, leaving 1 base unmatched. Germline CDR1 is SGHTA and CDR2 is FQGTGA. The CDR3 runs to 13 residues. DNA for the CDR3: TGTGCCAGCAGCTTTGACAGGGCAGATACGCAGTATTTT. Translating it yields CASSFDRADTQYF.

Concerning this clone itself: Other nucleotide sequences in the sample specify the same CDR3. V and J are TRBV6-6 and TRBJ1-1; D call uncertain. The V and J ends lost 1 base and 4 bases respectively, with 7 bases between them. The CDR3 contains 13 residues. Germline V CDR1 and CDR2: MNHNY, SVGAGI (reference sequence). CDR3 amino acids: CASSYLEGTEAFF. The DNA of the CDR3 is TGTGCCAGCAGTTACTTGGAGGGCACTGAAGCTTTCTTT.

The V gene is TRBV5-1, the J gene TRBJ2-7; 10 bases match TRBD2. This CDR3 has 14 residues. The J segment lost 7 bases and the V segment lost 5 bases, leaving 9 bases of the junction unmatched. Germline V CDR1 and CDR2: SGHRS, YFSETQ. CDR3 in DNA: TGCGCCAGCAGGCAAGCGGGAGGGCCGGGTGAGCAGTACTTC. Encoded protein: CASRQAGGPGEQYF.

The rearrangement joins TRBV6-5 to TRBJ1-1; D ambiguous. CDR3 size: 13 residues. Germline CDR1 is MNHEY and CDR2 is SVGAGI. V was cut by 10 bases and J by 4 bases, with 16 bases left in between. CDR3 residues: CATAGYGFTEAFF. CDR3 nucleotide sequence: TGTGCCACAGCCGGGTACGGGTTCACTGAAGCTTTCTTT.

V and J are TRBV5-6 and TRBJ1-4; no firm D call. CDR3 length equals 13 residues. V was shortened by 4 bases and J by 6 bases, with 10 bases between the two germline ends. Germline V gene sequence: CDR1 SGHDT, CDR2 YYEEEE. Written as DNA, the CDR3 is TGTGCCAGCAGCAAGAACCGGGATGAAAAACTGTTTTTT. Protein: CASSKNRDEKLFF.